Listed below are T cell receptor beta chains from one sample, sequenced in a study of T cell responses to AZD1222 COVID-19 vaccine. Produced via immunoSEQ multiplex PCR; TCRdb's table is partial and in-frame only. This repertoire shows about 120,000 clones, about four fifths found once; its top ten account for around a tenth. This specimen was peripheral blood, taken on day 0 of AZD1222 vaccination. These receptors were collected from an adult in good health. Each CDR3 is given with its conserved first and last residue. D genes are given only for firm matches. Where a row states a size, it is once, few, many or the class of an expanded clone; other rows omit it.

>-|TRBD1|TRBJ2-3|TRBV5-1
TGCGCCAGCAGCTTGCCCACAGGGGTAACGGATACGCAGTATTTT
CASSLPTGVTDTQYF
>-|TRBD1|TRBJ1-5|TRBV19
TGTGCCAGTAGTTCTCGGGACAGACCCAACGTGGGCAATCAGCCCCAGCATTTT
CASSSRDRPNVGNQPQHF
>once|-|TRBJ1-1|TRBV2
TGTGCCAGTAGGGTTATCACTGAAGCTTTCTTT
CASRVITEAFF
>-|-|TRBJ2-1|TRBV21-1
TGTGCCAGCAGAGGACTAGCGGCCCACAATGAGCAGTTCTTC
CASRGLAAHNEQFF
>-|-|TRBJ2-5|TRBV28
TGTGCCAGCGGTAATCCGGGACTCCCTCGGGAGACCCAGTACTTC
CASGNPGLPRETQYF
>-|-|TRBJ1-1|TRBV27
TGTGCCAGCAGTTTTGGGGGACCGCTAAAGACTGAAGCTTTCTTT
CASSFGGPLKTEAFF
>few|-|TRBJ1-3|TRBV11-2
TGTGCCAGCACCCCCGGGGCAGCCTCTGGAAACACCATATATTTT
CASTPGAASGNTIYF
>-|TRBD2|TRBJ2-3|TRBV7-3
TGTGCCAGCAGCTTATCTGCTAGCGGGACAGATACGCAGTATTTT
CASSLSASGTDTQYF
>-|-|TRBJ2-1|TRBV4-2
TGTGCCAGCAGCCGCACGGGACTTACTGAGCAGTTCTTC
CASSRTGLTEQFF
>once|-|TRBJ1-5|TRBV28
TGTGCCAGCGGGGGGGGACGGCCCGATCAGCCCCAGCATTTT
CASGGGRPDQPQHF
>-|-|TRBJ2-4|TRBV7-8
TGTGCCAGCAGCACAAGCTTTTCCAAAAACATTCAGTACTTC
CASSTSFSKNIQYF
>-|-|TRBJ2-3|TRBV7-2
TGTGCCAGCAGCTACCTCTGGGGGGCCAGCACAGATACGCAGTATTTT
CASSYLWGASTDTQYF
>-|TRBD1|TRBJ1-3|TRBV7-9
TGTGCCAGCAGCACCAGGGGGGCTAGAGGAACTGGAAACACCATATATTTT
CASSTRGARGTGNTIYF
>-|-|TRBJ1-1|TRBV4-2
TGTGCCAGCAGCCAGACCCTTGCCGGGACACTCGCTGAAGCTTTCTTT
CASSQTLAGTLAEAFF
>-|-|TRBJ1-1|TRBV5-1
TGCGCCAGCAGCGAACAAACGACGGGTACTGAAGCTTTCTTT
CASSEQTTGTEAFF
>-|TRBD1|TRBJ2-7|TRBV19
TGTGCCAGTAGTATAGATGCTCCGGGACAGGGCCTAGACGAGCAGTACTTC
CASSIDAPGQGLDEQYF
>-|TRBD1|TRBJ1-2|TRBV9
TGTGCCAGCAGTAGCCTCGGGACAGCATATGGCTACACCTTC
CASSSLGTAYGYTF
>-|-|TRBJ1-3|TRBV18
TGTGCCAGCTCACCCGGGGCTTTCTCTGGAAACACCATATATTTT
CASSPGAFSGNTIYF
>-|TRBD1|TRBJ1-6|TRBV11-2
TGTGCCAGCAGCTTGCTGACAGGGAGGACAGATAATTCACCCCTCCACTTT
CASSLLTGRTDNSPLHF
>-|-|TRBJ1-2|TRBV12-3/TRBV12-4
TGTGCCAGCAGTTTAATTGGGGGCTATGGCTACACCTTC
CASSLIGGYGYTF
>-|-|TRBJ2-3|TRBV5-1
TGCGCCAGCAGCCCCGGGACCCTCACAGATACGCAGTATTTT
CASSPGTLTDTQYF
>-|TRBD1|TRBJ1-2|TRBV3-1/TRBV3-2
TGTGCCAGCAGCCAAGAGGGGGGCAGGGGGCCGAACTATGGCTACACCTTC
CASSQEGGRGPNYGYTF
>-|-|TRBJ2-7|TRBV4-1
TGCGCCAGCAGCCAAGGTTGGGCAGGGGATGACGAGCAGTACTTC
CASSQGWAGDDEQYF
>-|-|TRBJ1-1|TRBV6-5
TGTGCCAGCACCTTCCAGTGGGTGAACACTGAAGCTTTCTTT
CASTFQWVNTEAFF
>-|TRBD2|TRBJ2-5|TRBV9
TGTGCCAGCAGCAGAGGGGCCTCTAGCGGGATGGAGACCCAGTACTTC
CASSRGASSGMETQYF
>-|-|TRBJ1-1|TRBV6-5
TGTGCCAGCAGTTATCAACCCGGGACACACACTGAAGCTTTCTTT
CASSYQPGTHTEAFF
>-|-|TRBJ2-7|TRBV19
TGTGCCAGTGCCCCCACAGTTCCTTCCTACGAGCAGTACTTC
CASAPTVPSYEQYF
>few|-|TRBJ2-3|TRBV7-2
TGTGCCAGCAGCCTACTTGGAGGCGGTTCTTCAGATACGCAGTATTTT
CASSLLGGGSSDTQYF
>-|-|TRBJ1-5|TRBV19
TGTGCCAGTAGTCAAAGCTACGGCGGCAATCAGCCCCAGCATTTT
CASSQSYGGNQPQHF
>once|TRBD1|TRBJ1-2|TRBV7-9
TGTGCCAGCAGCCCCTGGGACAGCACTCAGGCCTATGGCTACACCTTC
CASSPWDSTQAYGYTF
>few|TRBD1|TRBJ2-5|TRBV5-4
TGTGCCAGCAGCTCCCCGGACAGGGAGTCGGAGACCCAGTACTTC
CASSSPDRESETQYF
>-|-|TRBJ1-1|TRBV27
TGTGCCAGCAGACCCCCGTGGGGGGTGGTTGTCCGGGAAGCTTTCTTT
CASRPPWGVVVREAFF
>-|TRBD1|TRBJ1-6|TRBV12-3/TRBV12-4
TGTGCCAGCAGCAACAGGGGGCATTCACCCCTCCACTTT
CASSNRGHSPLHF
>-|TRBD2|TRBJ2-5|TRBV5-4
TGTGCCAGCTGGCGGGGGGGCTCGGAGACCCAGTACTTC
CASWRGGSETQYF
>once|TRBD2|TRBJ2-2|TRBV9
TGTGCCAGCAGCCCCAAGCGGGGCCCCTCGGGGACCGGGGAGCTGTTTTTT
CASSPKRGPSGTGELFF
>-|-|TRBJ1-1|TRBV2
TGTGCCAGCAAGGAGTTGAACACTGAAGCTTTCTTT
CASKELNTEAFF
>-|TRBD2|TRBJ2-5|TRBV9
TGTGCCAGCAGCGTAGACGGGAGGGGGCAAGAGACCCAGTACTTC
CASSVDGRGQETQYF
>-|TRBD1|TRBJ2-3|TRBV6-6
TGTGCCAGCAGTTACACCGGGACAGCTCTAACAGATACGCAGTATTTT
CASSYTGTALTDTQYF
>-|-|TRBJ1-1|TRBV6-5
TGTGCCAGCAGACAACAGGGAGGGAACACTGAAGCTTTCTTT
CASRQQGGNTEAFF
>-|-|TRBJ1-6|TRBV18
TGTGCCAGCTCACCACTCACGGATTCACCCCTCCACTTT
CASSPLTDSPLHF
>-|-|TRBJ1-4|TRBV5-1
TGCGCCAGCAGCCCTGGGCAGGGAGAGAAACTGTTTTTT
CASSPGQGEKLFF
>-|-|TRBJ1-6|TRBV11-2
TGTGCCAGCAGTCACCAAACCGGGACTTTTAATTCACCCCTCCACTTT
CASSHQTGTFNSPLHF
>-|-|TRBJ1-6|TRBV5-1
TGCGCCAGCAGCCCCGAGAGACGCTCCTATAATTCACCCCTCCACTTT
CASSPERRSYNSPLHF
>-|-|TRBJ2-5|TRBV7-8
TGTGCCAGCAGCTTCATACAAGAGACCCAGTACTTC
CASSFIQETQYF
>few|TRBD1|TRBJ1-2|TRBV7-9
TGTGCCAGCAGCTTAGCGGGGACAGGGGGCGCGGCTGGCTACACCTTC
CASSLAGTGGAAGYTF
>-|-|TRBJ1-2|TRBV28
TGTGCCAGCAACTCCCCGGGAGTTAACTATGGCTACACCTTC
CASNSPGVNYGYTF
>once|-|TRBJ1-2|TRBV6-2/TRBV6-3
TGTGCCAGCAGTCGGGACGCCGGGGGCTACACCTTC
CASSRDAGGYTF
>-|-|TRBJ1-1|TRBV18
TGTGCCAGCTCACCAGGGCACATTAGGAACACTGAAGCTTTCTTT
CASSPGHIRNTEAFF
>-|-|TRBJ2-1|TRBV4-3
TGCGCCAGCAGCCACGCCCGGGACTTTGAGAGTGAGCAGTTCTTC
CASSHARDFESEQFF
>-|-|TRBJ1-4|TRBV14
TGTGCCAGCAGCCAGAGGAATTTCGCTAATGAAAAACTGTTTTTT
CASSQRNFANEKLFF
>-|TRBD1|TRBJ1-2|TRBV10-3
TGTGCCATCAGTGAGGGGACAGGGATTAGCTACACCTTC
CAISEGTGISYTF
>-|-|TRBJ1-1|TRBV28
TGTGCCAGCAGTCCGACGCCTCCCCGGGAGAGTGAAGCTTTCTTT
CASSPTPPRESEAFF
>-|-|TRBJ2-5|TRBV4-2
TGTGCCAGCAGCCAAGATACGTCCGTCTTGGGGACCCAGTACTTC
CASSQDTSVLGTQYF
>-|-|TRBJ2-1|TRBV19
TGTGCCAGTAGTATATCAAGGTCCGGGCAGTTCTTC
CASSISRSGQFF
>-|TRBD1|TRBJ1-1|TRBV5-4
TGTGCCAGCAGCCGGACAGGGAGTCGTTCGGTCACTGAAGCTTTCTTT
CASSRTGSRSVTEAFF
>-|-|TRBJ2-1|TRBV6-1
TGTGCCAGCAGTGTTGGCACCTTGGGAGCCTACAATGAGCAGTTCTTC
CASSVGTLGAYNEQFF
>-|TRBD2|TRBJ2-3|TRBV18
TGTGCCAGCTCTACCCGGGAGGGAGCAGATACGCAGTATTTT
CASSTREGADTQYF
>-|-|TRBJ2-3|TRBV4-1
TGCGCCAGCAGCCAAGATCGAGAGTCCCGATCTACGCAGTATTTT
CASSQDRESRSTQYF
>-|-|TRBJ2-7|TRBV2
TGTGCCAGCAACTCCGACAGAGCCTACGAGCAGTACTTC
CASNSDRAYEQYF
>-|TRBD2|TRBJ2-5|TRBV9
TGTGCCAGCAGCACCACTAGCGGGAGGGCCGGGGAGACCCAGTACTTC
CASSTTSGRAGETQYF